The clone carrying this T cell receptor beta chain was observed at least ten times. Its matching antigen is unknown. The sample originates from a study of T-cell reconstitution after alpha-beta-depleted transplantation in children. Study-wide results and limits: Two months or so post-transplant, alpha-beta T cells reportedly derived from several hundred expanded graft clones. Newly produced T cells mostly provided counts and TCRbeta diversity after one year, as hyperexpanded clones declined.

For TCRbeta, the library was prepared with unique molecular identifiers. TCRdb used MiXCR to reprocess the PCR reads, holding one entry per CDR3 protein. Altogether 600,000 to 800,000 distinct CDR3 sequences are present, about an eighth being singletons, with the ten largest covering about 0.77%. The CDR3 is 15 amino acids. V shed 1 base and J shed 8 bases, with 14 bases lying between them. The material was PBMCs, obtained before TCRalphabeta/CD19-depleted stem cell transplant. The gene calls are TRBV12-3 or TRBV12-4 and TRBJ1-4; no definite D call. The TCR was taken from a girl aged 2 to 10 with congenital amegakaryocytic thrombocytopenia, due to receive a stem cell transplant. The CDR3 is CASSLVSAGIEKLFF. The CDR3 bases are TGTGCCAGCAGTTTAGTTTCCGCAGGCATAGAAAAACTGTTTTTT.